This TCR beta chain was obtained from a study of shared clonotypes between healthy human individuals. Using 200 ng DNA, roughly 33,000 T cell genomes, the sorted-subset replicate PCRs were run. Generated by immunoSEQ multiplex PCR, the TCRdb table keeps only in-frame clones and is missing some. The sample yields around 180,000 clones, approximately 92% seen once. Germline CDR1 reads SNHLY; CDR2 reads FYNNEI. The CDR3 has 15 residues. Source material: naive CD4+ T cells sorted from blood. Subset meaning: CD45RA+ positively selected. The receptor was derived from a woman under 40 in good health. The genes are TRBV2 and TRBJ2-5; 13 bases line up with TRBD2. The J call may be wrong; the DNA end is better matched by TRBJ2-7. For the CDR3, the DNA is TGTGCCAGCAGTCACCTGACTAGCGGGAGGCACGAGCAGTACTTC. This encodes CASSHLTSGRHEQYF.